The clone carrying this T cell receptor beta chain was seen just once. Original methodology: Quantification of nucleated cells was approximated via reference gene primer amplification. Here immunoSEQ multiplex PCR was the method, and the copy in TCRdb shows in-frame clones only, minus some. The D gene and trimming were derived from the DNA, and the V and J assignments and clone size from that table. The repertoire holds 35,000 to 55,000 clones, with about nine tenths as singletons. The data derive from a study of blood T cell repertoires in COVID-19. In the study overall: The cDNA or gDNA used as material had been derived from T cells, B-cell-depleted T cells, or PBMCs.

Trimming removed 4 bases at V and 2 bases at J, with 14 bases between. There are 15 residues in the CDR3. Germline values: CDR1 SGHNT, CDR2 YYREEE (reference sequence). The TCR comes from a human donor in a cohort sampled during active COVID-19. Sequenced sample: peripheral blood. This rearrangement joins TRBV5-4 to TRBJ2-3; the D gene is possibly TRBD1 (5 bases). CDR3 in amino acids: CASSPQVGPTDTQYF. The CDR3 DNA reads as TGTGCCAGCAGCCCACAGGTTGGGCCCACAGATACGCAGTATTTT. Together with reference TRBV5-4 and TRBJ2-3, the CDR3 gives the full variable domain: ETGVTQSPTHLIKTRGQQVTLRCSSQSGHNTVSWYQQALGQGPQFIFQYYREEENGRGNFPPRFSGLQFPNYSSELNVNALELDDSALYLCASSPQVGPTDTQYFGPGTRLTVL.